This TCR beta chain was obtained from a study of blood T cells in healthy people across ages. V gave up 6 bases and J gave up 0 bases; unmatched junction bases: 7. The CDR3 has 14 residues. The germline gives CDR1 SQVTM, CDR2 ANQGSEA. A second PCR, run for roughly 7 to 12 cycles, used a sample-barcoded 5' primer plus a J-beta primer mix. A single record per CDR3 protein comes from TCRdb applying MiXCR to the 5' RACE reads. The sample has around 780,000 distinct CDR3 sequences, 25% to 30% seen once. The data were also submitted as part of a second study, on T cells of mothers and their children.

This sequence was found in a boy between 5 and 17 years old in good health. Sample: blood. The chain combines TRBV29-1 with TRBJ2-7, with 8 bases lining up with TRBD1. CDR3 in DNA: TGCAGCGTCGGAGACAGGGGAAACTCCTACGAGCAGTACTTC. It yields the protein CSVGDRGNSYEQYF.